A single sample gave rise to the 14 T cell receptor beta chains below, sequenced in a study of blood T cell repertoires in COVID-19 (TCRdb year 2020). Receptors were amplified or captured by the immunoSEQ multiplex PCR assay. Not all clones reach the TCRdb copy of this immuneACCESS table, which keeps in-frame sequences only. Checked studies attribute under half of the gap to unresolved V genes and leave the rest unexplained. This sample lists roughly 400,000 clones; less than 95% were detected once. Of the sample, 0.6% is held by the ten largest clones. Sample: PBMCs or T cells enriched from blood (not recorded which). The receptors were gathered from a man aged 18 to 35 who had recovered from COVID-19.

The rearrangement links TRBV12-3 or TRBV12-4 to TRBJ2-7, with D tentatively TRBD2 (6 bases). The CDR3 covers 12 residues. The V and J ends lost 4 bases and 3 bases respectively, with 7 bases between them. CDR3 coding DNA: TGTGCCAGCAGTTACGGGAGCTACGAGCAGTACTTC. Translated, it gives CASSYGSYEQYF.

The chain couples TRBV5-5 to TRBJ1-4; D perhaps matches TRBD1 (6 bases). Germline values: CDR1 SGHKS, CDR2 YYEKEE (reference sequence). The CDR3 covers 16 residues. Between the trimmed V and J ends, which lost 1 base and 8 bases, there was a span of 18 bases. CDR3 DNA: TGTGCCAGCAGCTTGTCGGCAGGGGAAATAAGGGAAAAACTGTTTTTT. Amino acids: CASSLSAGEIREKLFF.

The CDR3 coding sequence is TGTGCCCGCCACAGGGCTAGAAGAGAAAAACTGTTTTTT. This translates into CARHRARREKLFF. V and J are TRBV6-4 and TRBJ1-4; D might be TRBD1 (6 bases). The CDR3 consists of 13 residues. The germline V and J ends were trimmed by 11 bases and 8 bases, with 18 bases remaining between them. In germline, CDR1 is MRHNA, CDR2 SNTAGT.

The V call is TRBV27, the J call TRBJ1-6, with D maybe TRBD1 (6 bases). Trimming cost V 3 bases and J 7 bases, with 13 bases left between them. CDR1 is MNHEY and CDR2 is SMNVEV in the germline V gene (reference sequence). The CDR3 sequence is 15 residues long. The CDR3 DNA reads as TGTGCCAGCAGTTTCGGGAAGGGGGGGAATTCACCCCTCCACTTT. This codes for CASSFGKGGNSPLHF.

The CDR3 nucleotides are TGTGCCAGCAGCCCTTCAGAAAACACTGAAGCTTTCTTT. Protein: CASSPSENTEAFF. V usage is TRBV7-9 and J usage is TRBJ1-1; D gene ambiguous. The ends were cut back, 5 bases at V and 2 bases at J, with 9 bases in the middle. The V gene's germline CDR1 is SEHNR and CDR2 FQNEAQ (reference sequence). CDR3 length equals 13 residues. The full variable domain, in which reference TRBV7-9 and TRBJ1-1 provide the parts outside the CDR3, is DTGVSQNPRHKITKRGQNVTFRCDPISEHNRLYWYRQTLGQGPEFLTYFQNEAQLEKSRLLSDRFSAERPKGSFSTLEIQRTEQGDSAMYLCASSPSENTEAFFGQGTRLTVV.

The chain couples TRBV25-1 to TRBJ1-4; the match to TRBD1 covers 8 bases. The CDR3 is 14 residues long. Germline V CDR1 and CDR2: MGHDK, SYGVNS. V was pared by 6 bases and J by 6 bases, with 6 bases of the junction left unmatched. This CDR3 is CASRGTGGDEKLFF. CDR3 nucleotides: TGTGCCAGCAGAGGGACAGGAGGGGATGAAAAACTGTTTTTT.

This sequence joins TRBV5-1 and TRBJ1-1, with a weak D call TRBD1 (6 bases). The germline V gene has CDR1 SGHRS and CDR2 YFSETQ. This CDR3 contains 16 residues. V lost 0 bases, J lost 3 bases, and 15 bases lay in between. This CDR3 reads CASSLGTGGADTEAFF. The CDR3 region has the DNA TGCGCCAGCAGCTTGGGGACTGGGGGCGCGGACACTGAAGCTTTCTTT.

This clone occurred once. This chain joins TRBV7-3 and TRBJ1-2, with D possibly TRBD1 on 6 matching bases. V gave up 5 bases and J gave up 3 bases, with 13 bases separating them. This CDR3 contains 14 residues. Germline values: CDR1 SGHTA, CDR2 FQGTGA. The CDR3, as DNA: TGTGCCAGCAGCCCCCTTGGGGGCGACTATGGCTACACCTTC. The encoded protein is CASSPLGGDYGYTF.

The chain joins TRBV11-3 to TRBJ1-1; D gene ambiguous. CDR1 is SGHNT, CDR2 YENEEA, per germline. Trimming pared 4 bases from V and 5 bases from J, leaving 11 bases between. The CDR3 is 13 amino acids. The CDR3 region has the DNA TGTGCCAGCAGCTCATCCCCGGGGACTGAAGCTTTCTTT. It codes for CASSSSPGTEAFF.

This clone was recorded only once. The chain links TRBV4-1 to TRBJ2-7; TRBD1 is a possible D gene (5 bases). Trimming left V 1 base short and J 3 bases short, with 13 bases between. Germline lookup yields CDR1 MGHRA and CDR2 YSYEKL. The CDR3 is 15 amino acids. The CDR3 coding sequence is TGCGCCAGCAGCCAAGTTCAGGGAATAAACTACGAGCAGTACTTC. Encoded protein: CASSQVQGINYEQYF.

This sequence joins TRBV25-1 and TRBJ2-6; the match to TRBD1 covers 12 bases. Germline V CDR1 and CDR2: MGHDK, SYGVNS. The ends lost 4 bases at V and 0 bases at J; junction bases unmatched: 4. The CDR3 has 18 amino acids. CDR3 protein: CASSGDRGRHSGANVLTF. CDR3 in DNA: TGTGCCAGCAGTGGGGACAGGGGGCGCCACTCTGGGGCCAACGTCCTGACTTTC.

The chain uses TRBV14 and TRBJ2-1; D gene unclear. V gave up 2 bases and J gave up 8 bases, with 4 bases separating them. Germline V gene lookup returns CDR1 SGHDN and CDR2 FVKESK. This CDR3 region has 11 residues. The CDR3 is CASSQRDEQFF. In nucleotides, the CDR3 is TGTGCCAGCAGCCAAAGAGATGAGCAGTTCTTC.

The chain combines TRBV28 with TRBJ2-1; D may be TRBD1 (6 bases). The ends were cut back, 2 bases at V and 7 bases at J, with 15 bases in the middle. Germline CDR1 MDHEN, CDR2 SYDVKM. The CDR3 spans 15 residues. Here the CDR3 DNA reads TGTGCCAGCAGTTTAACACAGGGAAGAAAAAATGAGCAGTTCTTC. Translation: CASSLTQGRKNEQFF.

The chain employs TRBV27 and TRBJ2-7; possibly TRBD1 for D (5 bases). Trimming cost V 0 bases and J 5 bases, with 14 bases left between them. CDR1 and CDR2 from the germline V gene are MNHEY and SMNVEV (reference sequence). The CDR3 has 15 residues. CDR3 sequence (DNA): TGTGCCAGCAGTTTATCGTCCGGGCAGGGCCACGAGCAGTACTTC. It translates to CASSLSSGQGHEQYF.